Listed here is a single T cell receptor (beta chain). Its target is not known. This record belongs to a study of OX40 agonist ivuxolimab in advanced cancers. Study-wide results and caveats: Some of the nonresponding patients also showed low levels of normalized T-cell clonal expansion.

The length of the CDR3 is 11 residues. CDR1 MNHEY and CDR2 SVGAGI come from the germline V gene. Measured with immunoSEQ multiplex PCR; TCRdb has only the in-frame clones, and not every one. The sample has 81,000 or so clones; around 90% are singletons. The V and J genes are TRBV6-5 and TRBJ2-1; the D call may be TRBD1 or TRBD2 (7 bases each). The clonotype originates from an adult with an advanced solid tumor such as melanoma, head and neck, liver or kidney cancer. Sequences were derived from CD4+ or CD8+ T cells sorted from blood, sampled in a trial of the OX40 agonist ivuxolimab. This chain's CDR3 is CAGRGRNEQFF. In DNA form, the CDR3 reads TGTGCGGGGAGGGGGCGGAATGAGCAGTTCTTC.